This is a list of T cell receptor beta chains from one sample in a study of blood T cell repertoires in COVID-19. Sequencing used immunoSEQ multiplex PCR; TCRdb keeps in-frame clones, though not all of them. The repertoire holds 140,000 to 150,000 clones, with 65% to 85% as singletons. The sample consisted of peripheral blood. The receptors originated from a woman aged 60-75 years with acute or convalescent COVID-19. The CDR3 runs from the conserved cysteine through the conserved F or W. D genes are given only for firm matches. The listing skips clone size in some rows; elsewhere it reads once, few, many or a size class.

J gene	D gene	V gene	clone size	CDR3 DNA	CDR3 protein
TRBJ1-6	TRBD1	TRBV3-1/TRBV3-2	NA	TGTGCCAGCAGCCATTCACTATTAAACAGGGGAACTTATGATTCACCCCTCCACTTT	CASSHSLLNRGTYDSPLHF
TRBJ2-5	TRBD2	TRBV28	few	TGTGCCAGCAGTCCACTCGGGGTAGCGGGGGATTGGGAGACCCAGTACTTC	CASSPLGVAGDWETQYF
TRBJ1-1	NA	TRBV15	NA	TGTGCCACCAGCAGAGATAGAGAGAACACTGAAGCTTTCTTT	CATSRDRENTEAFF
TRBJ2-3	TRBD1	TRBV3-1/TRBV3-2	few	TGTGCCAGCAGCCGGAACATGGGACAGGGGACAGATACGCAGTATTTT	CASSRNMGQGTDTQYF
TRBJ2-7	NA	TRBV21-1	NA	TGTGCCAGCAGCAAAGCGGGAGGGGCCCCCTACGAGCAGTACTTC	CASSKAGGAPYEQYF
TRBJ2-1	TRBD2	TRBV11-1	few	TGTGCCAGCAGTTTTAACGGGAGGGGTTCCTACAATGAGCAGTTCTTC	CASSFNGRGSYNEQFF
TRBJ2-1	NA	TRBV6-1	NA	TGTGCCAGCAGTGAACGGTCGGGGTTCGGGAGTGAGCAGTTCTTC	CASSERSGFGSEQFF
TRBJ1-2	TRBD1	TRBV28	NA	TGTGCCAGCAGTTTAGGGGGACAGGGGGCGCGGGGCTACACCTTC	CASSLGGQGARGYTF
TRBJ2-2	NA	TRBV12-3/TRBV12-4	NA	TGTGCCAGCAGCACTTACAGGGCCGGGGAGCTGTTTTTT	CASSTYRAGELFF
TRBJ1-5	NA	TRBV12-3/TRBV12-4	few	TGTGCCAGCAGTCCGACTGGCAATCAGCCCCAGCATTTT	CASSPTGNQPQHF
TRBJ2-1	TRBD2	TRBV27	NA	TGTGCCAGCAGTCCCGGAGGGGTAGCGGGAGGTTTGCAGTTCTTC	CASSPGGVAGGLQFF
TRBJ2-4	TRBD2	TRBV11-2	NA	TGTGCCAGCAGCTTAGACTCACTAACTAGCGCCGAGTACTTC	CASSLDSLTSAEYF
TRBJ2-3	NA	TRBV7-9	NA	TGTGCCAGCAGCCCCCAGCGGTCTAGCACAGATACGCAGTATTTT	CASSPQRSSTDTQYF
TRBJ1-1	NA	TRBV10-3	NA	TGTGCCATCAACGGACTGCCGAACACTGAAGCTTTCTTT	CAINGLPNTEAFF
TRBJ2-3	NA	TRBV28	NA	TGTGCCAGCAGTCCATCCCCGGCTAGCATGATCGGCACAGATACGCAGTATTTT	CASSPSPASMIGTDTQYF
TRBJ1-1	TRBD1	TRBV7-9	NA	TGTGCCAGCAGCTCGGACAGGGTAGACACTGAAGCTTTCTTT	CASSSDRVDTEAFF
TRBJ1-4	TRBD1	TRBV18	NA	TGTGCCAGCTCAAGTGGACAGGGGAAAACTAATGAAAAACTGTTTTTT	CASSSGQGKTNEKLFF
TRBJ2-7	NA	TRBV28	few	TGTGCCAGCAGTTTAGGAACTAGCCCCTACGAGCAGTACTTC	CASSLGTSPYEQYF
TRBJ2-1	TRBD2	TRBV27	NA	TGTGCCAGCAGTTCCCCTGGACTAGCGAGGACCGAGTTCTTC	CASSSPGLARTEFF
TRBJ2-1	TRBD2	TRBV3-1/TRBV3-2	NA	TGTGCCAGCAGGTTAACTAGCGGGAGGGCCGATGAGCAGTTCTTC	CASRLTSGRADEQFF
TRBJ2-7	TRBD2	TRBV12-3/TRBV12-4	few	TGTGCCACCTCCCCGGGGAGGGGCTTGGGGCAGTACTTC	CATSPGRGLGQYF
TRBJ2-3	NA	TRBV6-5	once	TGTGCCAGCACTTATACCGGACTTAGCACAGATACGCAGTATTTT	CASTYTGLSTDTQYF
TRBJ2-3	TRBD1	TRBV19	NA	TGTGCCAGTAGTATTCCCTCGGGCAGGGGGACAGATACGCAGTATTTT	CASSIPSGRGTDTQYF
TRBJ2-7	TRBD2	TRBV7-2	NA	TGTGCCAGCAGCTTAGGGACTAGCGGGACGATCTACGAGCAGTACTTC	CASSLGTSGTIYEQYF
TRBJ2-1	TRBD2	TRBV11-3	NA	TGTGCCAGCAGCTTACTAGCGGGAGGGAATGAGCAGTTCTTC	CASSLLAGGNEQFF
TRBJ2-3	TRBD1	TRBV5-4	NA	TGTGCCAGCAGCTTGGGAGACAGGGAGTCAGATACGCAGTATTTT	CASSLGDRESDTQYF
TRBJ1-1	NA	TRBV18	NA	TGTGCCAGCTCACCCGCCCCGACAGGAAACACTGAAGCTTTCTTT	CASSPAPTGNTEAFF
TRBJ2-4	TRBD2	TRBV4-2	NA	TGTGCCAGCAGCCCGCCGGGACTACATATAGCCAAAAACATTCAGTACTTC	CASSPPGLHIAKNIQYF
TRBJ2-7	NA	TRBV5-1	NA	TGCGCCAGCAGCTTGGGCCTTACTCAACCCTACGAGCAGTACTTC	CASSLGLTQPYEQYF
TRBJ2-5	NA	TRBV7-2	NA	TGTGCCAGCAGCCCTCCCCAATATGCGCCAAGCGAGACCCAGTACTTC	CASSPPQYAPSETQYF
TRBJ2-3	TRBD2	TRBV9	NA	TGTGCCAGCAGCGTGGCCGGACTAGCGGTGGTTTCGGATACGCAGTATTTT	CASSVAGLAVVSDTQYF
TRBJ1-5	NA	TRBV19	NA	TGTGCCAGTAGGAGGGAGACAGGAACTGGCAATCAGCCCCAGCATTTT	CASRRETGTGNQPQHF
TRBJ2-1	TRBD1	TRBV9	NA	TGTGCCAGCAGCATGAGGACAGGGATCGATGAGCAGTTCTTC	CASSMRTGIDEQFF
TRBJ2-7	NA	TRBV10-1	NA	TGCGCCAGCAGTGAGACTCGGATGGCGGGCGAGCAGTACTTC	CASSETRMAGEQYF
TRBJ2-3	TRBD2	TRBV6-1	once	TGTGCCAGCAGTGATAGCGGGCAGGGCACAGATACGCAGTATTTT	CASSDSGQGTDTQYF
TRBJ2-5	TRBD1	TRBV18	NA	TGTGCCGGCTCACCCCGGGACAGGGGACGGGAGACCCAGTACTTC	CAGSPRDRGRETQYF
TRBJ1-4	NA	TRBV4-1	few	TGCGCCAGCAGCCAATATACAGGGTCTCGGGAAAAACTGTTTTTT	CASSQYTGSREKLFF
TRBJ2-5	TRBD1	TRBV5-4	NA	TGTGCCAGCAGCTCCCCGGGACAGGGGAGGGAGACCCAGTACTTC	CASSSPGQGRETQYF
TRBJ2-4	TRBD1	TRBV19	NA	TGTGCCAGTAGTCCAGGACAGGGAGGAAGAGCCAAAAACATTCAGTACTTC	CASSPGQGGRAKNIQYF
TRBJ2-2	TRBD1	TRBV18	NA	TGTGCCAGCTCCCCGACAGGGCGCCCCGGGGAGCTGTTTTTT	CASSPTGRPGELFF
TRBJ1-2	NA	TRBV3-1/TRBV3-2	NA	TGTGCCAGCAGCCAAGCACTGCATTTCGGGGAGGAAGGGTATGGCTACACCTTC	CASSQALHFGEEGYGYTF
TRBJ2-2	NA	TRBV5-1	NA	TGCGCCAGCAGCCTGACTACCGGGGAGCTGTTTTTT	CASSLTTGELFF
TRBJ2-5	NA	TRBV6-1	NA	TGTGCCAGCAGTGAAGGTCGTAGGTCAGGGTGGGAGACCCAGTACTTC	CASSEGRRSGWETQYF
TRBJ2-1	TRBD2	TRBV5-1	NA	TGCGCCAGCAGCTTAACAGGGACTAGCGGGAGAGCGAACTACAATGAGCAGTTCTTC	CASSLTGTSGRANYNEQFF
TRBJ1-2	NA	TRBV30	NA	TGTGCCTGGAGTGAAAACGTAGCTTATGGCTACACCTTC	CAWSENVAYGYTF
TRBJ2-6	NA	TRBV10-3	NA	TGTGCCATCAGTGGTCCCAGGGAAGCGTCTGGGGCCAACGTCCTGACTTTC	CAISGPREASGANVLTF
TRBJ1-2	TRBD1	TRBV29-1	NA	TGCAGCGTTGATCAAGGACAGGGGCTAATAGGCTATGGCTACACCTTC	CSVDQGQGLIGYGYTF
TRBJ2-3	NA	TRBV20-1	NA	TGCAGTGCTAGTTGGGGGCGGAGCACAGATACGCAGTATTTT	CSASWGRSTDTQYF
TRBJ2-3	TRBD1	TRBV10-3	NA	TGTGCCATCGGGACAGGAGCCACAGATACGCAGTATTTT	CAIGTGATDTQYF
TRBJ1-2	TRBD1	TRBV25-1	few	TGTGCCAGCAACCCCGGGGACAGTCGGGGCTACACCTTC	CASNPGDSRGYTF
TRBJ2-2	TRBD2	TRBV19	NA	TGTGCCAGTAGTATTAACAGGGCAGCGGGGGACACCGGGGAGCTGTTTTTT	CASSINRAAGDTGELFF
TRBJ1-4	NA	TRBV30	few	TGTGCCTGGAGTGTACGGGTTAATGAAAAACTGTTTTTT	CAWSVRVNEKLFF
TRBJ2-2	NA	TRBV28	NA	TGTGCCAGCAGTTTCAGGAACACCGGGGAGCTGTTTTTT	CASSFRNTGELFF
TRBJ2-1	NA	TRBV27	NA	TGTGCCAGCAGTTTATATATACCCCTCGCGCGAGGGTTGGTAAACAATGAGCAGTTCTTC	CASSLYIPLARGLVNNEQFF